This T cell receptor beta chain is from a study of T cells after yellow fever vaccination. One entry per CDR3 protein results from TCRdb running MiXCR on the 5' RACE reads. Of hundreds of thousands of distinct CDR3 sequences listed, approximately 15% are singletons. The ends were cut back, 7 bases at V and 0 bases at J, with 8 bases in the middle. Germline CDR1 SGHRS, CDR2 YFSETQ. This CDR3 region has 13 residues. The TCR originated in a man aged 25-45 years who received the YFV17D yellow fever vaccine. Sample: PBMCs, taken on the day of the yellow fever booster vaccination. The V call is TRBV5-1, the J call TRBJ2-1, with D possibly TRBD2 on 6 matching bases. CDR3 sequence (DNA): TGCGCCAGCGGAGGGGCCTCCTACAATGAGCAGTTCTTC. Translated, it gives CASGGASYNEQFF.